Listed below are T cell receptor beta chains from one sample, sequenced in a study of OX40 agonist ivuxolimab in advanced cancers. The assay was immunoSEQ multiplex PCR, and TCRdb's table has in-frame clones only and misses some. The sample lists fewer than 120,000 clones, approximately 89% occurring once. The source was CD4+ or CD8+ T cells sorted from blood, collected in a trial of the OX40 agonist ivuxolimab. The receptor source for this set is an adult with an advanced solid tumor such as melanoma, head and neck, liver or kidney cancer. The CDR3 runs from the conserved cysteine through the conserved F or W. D genes are given only for firm matches. Rows give clone size only sometimes, using once, few, many, or a class for an expanded clone.

clone_size | j_call | d_call | v_call | cdr3_aa | cdr3_nt
NA | TRBJ2-2 | NA | TRBV11-3 | CASSFSGAAGTGELFF | TGTGCCAGCAGCTTTTCAGGGGCGGCTGGGACCGGGGAGCTGTTTTTT
NA | TRBJ2-3 | NA | TRBV4-3 | CASSQAPRSDAGVSDTQYF | TGCGCCAGCAGCCAAGCCCCGAGAAGCGACGCCGGGGTATCAGATACGCAGTATTTT
NA | TRBJ1-2 | NA | TRBV5-5 | CASSQIGVARGYTF | TGTGCCAGCAGCCAGATCGGGGTCGCCCGTGGCTACACCTTC
NA | TRBJ2-2 | NA | TRBV7-2 | CASSRFTSVGELFF | TGTGCCAGCAGTCGTTTTACCTCGGTCGGGGAGCTGTTTTTT
NA | TRBJ2-7 | TRBD2 | TRBV5-6 | CASDLGAGALGEQYF | TGTGCCAGCGACCTGGGAGCGGGAGCTTTAGGAGAGCAGTACTTC
NA | TRBJ2-7 | NA | TRBV6-1 | CAVRDPSYEQYF | TGTGCCGTTAGGGACCCTTCCTACGAGCAGTACTTC
few | TRBJ1-2 | TRBD1 | TRBV29-1 | CSVLETGAYGYTF | TGCAGCGTACTTGAGACAGGGGCCTATGGCTACACCTTC
once | TRBJ2-5 | TRBD2 | TRBV6-1 | CASRGLAGEETQYF | TGTGCCAGCAGGGGACTAGCGGGAGAGGAGACCCAGTACTTC
NA | TRBJ1-3 | TRBD1 | TRBV7-9 | CASSLTARTGPENTIYF | TGTGCCAGCAGCTTAACCGCCCGGACAGGGCCGGAAAACACCATATATTTT
NA | TRBJ1-1 | NA | TRBV28 | CASSFGTMNTEAFF | TGTGCCAGCAGTTTTGGGACAATGAACACTGAAGCTTTCTTT
NA | TRBJ1-5 | TRBD1 | TRBV19 | CASSTILRGTADYSNQPQHF | TGTGCCAGTAGTACGATTTTGCGAGGGACAGCCGACTATAGCAATCAGCCCCAGCATTTT
few | TRBJ1-5 | NA | TRBV6-1 | CASITGNQPQHF | TGTGCCAGCATTACAGGGAATCAGCCCCAGCATTTT
NA | TRBJ2-7 | NA | TRBV15 | CATSRDVGLGYEQYF | TGTGCCACCAGCAGAGATGTAGGGTTAGGGTACGAGCAGTACTTC
NA | TRBJ1-4 | TRBD1 | TRBV7-3 | CASSSTGEADEKLFF | TGTGCCAGCAGCTCCACAGGGGAAGCGGACGAAAAACTGTTTTTT
few | TRBJ2-3 | NA | TRBV19 | CASSIGPLTDTQYF | TGTGCCAGTAGTATAGGACCTCTCACAGATACGCAGTATTTT
NA | TRBJ1-6 | NA | TRBV9 | CASSSRAINSPLHF | TGTGCCAGCAGCTCTCGAGCTATAAATTCACCCCTCCACTTT
few | TRBJ1-2 | NA | TRBV30 | CAWSRGSDGYTF | TGTGCCTGGAGCAGGGGTTCGGATGGCTACACCTTC